This T cell receptor (beta chain) came from a study of shared clonotypes between healthy human individuals. Notes on this clone: Its antigen is unknown.

Points from the study as a whole: Estimated richness was generally greater in naive than memory subsets. Non-shared clonotypes were found to have lower generation probabilities than the clonotypes that were shared by all four of the sorted-subset donors. A handful of donors showed sharing of approximately 4.7% of naive CD4 clonotypes.

Looked up from germline, CDR1 is SGHRS and CDR2 is YFSETQ. This CDR3 contains 15 residues. V shed 5 bases and J 4 bases; nucleotides not matched to a gene: 8. Terminally differentiated effector memory CD45RA+ cells were excluded from the naive CD8 cells, which were CD45RO-negative and positively selected for CCR7. Generated by immunoSEQ multiplex PCR, the TCRdb table keeps only in-frame clones and is missing some. The table records about 2.1 million clones, around 93% of them present only once. Material for sequencing was naive CD8+ T cells from PBMCs. This sequence originates from a man between 18 and 35 years old in good health. Some clones in this sample may be carry-over from other donors' samples. The chain recombines TRBV5-1 with TRBJ2-2; TRBD1 matches 7 bases. The CDR3 loop is CASSLQGPATGELFF. The CDR3 bases are TGCGCCAGCAGTTTACAGGGGCCGGCCACCGGGGAGCTGTTTTTT.